This T cell receptor (beta chain) was documented in a study of OX40 agonist ivuxolimab in advanced cancers. Generated by immunoSEQ multiplex PCR, the TCRdb table keeps only in-frame clones and is missing some. The data show tens of thousands of clones, around 90% seen once. Germline-derived CDR1 and CDR2 are LGHNA and YNFKEQ. The CDR3 contains 12 residues. The ends were cut back, 4 bases at V and 6 bases at J, with 7 bases in the middle. Sequences were derived from CD4+ or CD8+ T cells sorted from blood, sampled in a trial of the OX40 agonist ivuxolimab. This receptor was identified in an adult with an advanced solid tumor such as melanoma, head and neck, liver or kidney cancer. The chain is built from TRBV4-2 and TRBJ2-1; D may be TRBD2 (6 bases). DNA for the CDR3: TGTGCCAGCAGCCTGACTAGCAATGAGCAGTTCTTC. Its protein is CASSLTSNEQFF.